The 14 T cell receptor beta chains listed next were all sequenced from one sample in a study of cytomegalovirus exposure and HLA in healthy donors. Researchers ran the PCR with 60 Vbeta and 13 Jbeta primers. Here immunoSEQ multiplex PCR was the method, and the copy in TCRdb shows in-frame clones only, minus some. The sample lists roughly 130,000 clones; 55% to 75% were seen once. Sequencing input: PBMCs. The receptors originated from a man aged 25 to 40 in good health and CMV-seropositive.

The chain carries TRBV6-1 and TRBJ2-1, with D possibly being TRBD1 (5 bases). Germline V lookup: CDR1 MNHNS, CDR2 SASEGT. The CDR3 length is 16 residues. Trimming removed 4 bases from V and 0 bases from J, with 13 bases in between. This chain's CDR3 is CASSGPRGASYNEQFF. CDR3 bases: TGTGCCAGCAGTGGCCCTAGGGGTGCCTCCTACAATGAGCAGTTCTTC.

The CDR3 bases are TGTGCCAGCAGCCACCCCGTGGAACAGTTAGTCTACGAGCAGTACTTC. Protein product: CASSHPVEQLVYEQYF. The chain is built from TRBV28 and TRBJ2-7; no clear D gene. The CDR3 has 16 residues. Germline V gene sequence: CDR1 MDHEN, CDR2 SYDVKM. V was trimmed by 6 bases and J by 3 bases, leaving 21 bases between them.

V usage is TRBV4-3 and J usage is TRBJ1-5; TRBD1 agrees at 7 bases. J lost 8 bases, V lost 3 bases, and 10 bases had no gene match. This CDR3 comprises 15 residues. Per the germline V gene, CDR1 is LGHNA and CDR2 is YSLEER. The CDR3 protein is CASSQRRGRREPQHF. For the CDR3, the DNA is TGCGCCAGCAGCCAGAGGAGGGGGCGCCGGGAGCCCCAGCATTTT.

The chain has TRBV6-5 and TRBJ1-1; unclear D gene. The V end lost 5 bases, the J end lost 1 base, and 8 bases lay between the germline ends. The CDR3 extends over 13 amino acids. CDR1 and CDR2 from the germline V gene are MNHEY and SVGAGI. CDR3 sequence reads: CASSHNRNTEAFF. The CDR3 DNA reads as TGTGCCAGCAGTCACAACAGGAACACTGAAGCTTTCTTT.

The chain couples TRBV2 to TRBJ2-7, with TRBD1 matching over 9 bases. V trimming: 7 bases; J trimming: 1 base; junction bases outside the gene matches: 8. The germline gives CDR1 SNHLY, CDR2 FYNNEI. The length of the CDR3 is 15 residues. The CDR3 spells CASTLGQGNSYEQYF. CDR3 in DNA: TGTGCCAGCACCCTGGGACAGGGTAATTCCTACGAGCAGTACTTC.

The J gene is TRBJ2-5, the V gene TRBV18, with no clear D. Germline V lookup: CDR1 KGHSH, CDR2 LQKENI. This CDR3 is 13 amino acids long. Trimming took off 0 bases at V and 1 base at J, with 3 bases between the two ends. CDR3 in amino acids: CASSPPLQETQYF. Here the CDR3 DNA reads TGTGCCAGCTCACCACCCCTCCAAGAGACCCAGTACTTC.

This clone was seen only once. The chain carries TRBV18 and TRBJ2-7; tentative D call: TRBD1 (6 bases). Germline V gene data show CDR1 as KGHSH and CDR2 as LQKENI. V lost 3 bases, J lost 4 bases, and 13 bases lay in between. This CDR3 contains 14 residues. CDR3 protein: CASSPAGVNYEQYF. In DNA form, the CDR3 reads TGTGCCAGCTCACCGGCAGGGGTCAATTACGAGCAGTACTTC.

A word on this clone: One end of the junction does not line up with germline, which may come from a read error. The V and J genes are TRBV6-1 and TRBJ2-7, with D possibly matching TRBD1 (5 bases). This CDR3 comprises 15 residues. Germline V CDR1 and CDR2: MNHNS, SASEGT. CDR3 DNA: TGTGCCAGCAGCCGAAAGCCCGACAGCTCCGACGAGCAGTACTTC. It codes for CASSRKPDSSDEQYF.

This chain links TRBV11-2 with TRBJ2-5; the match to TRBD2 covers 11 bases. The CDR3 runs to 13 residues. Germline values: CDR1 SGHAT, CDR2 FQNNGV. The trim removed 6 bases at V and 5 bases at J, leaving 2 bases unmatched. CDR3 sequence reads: CASRVAGGETQYF. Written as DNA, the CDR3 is TGTGCCAGCAGGGTAGCGGGAGGGGAGACCCAGTACTTC. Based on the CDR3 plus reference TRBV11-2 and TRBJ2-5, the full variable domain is EAGVAQSPRYKIIEKRQSVAFWCNPISGHATLYWYQQILGQGPKLLIQFQNNGVVDDSQLPKDRFSAERLKGVDSTLKIQPAKLEDSAVYLCASRVAGGETQYFGPGTRLLVL.

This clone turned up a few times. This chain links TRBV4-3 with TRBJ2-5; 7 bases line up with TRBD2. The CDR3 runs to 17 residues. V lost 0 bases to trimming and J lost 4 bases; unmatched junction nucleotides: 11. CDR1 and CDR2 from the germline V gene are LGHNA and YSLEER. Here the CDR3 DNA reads TGCGCCAGCAGCCAAGATGCTGCGGGAGTTAGGGGAGAGACCCAGTACTTC. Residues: CASSQDAAGVRGETQYF.

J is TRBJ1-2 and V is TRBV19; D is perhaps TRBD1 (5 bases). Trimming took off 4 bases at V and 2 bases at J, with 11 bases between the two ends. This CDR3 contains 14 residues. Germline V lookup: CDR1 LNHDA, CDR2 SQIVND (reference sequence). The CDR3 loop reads CASSKHQGNYGYTF. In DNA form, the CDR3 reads TGTGCCAGTAGTAAGCACCAGGGAAACTATGGCTACACCTTC. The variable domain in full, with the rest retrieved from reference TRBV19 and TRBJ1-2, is DGGITQSPKYLFRKEGQNVTLSCEQNLNHDAMYWYRQDPGQGLRLIYYSQIVNDFQKGDIAEGYSVSREKKESFPLTVTSAQKNPTAFYLCASSKHQGNYGYTFGSGTRLTVV.

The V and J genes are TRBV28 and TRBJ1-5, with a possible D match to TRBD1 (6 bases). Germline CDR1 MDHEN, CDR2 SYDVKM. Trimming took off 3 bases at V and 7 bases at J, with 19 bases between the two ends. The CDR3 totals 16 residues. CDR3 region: CASSFGIGRGIQPQHF. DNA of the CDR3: TGTGCCAGCAGTTTTGGGATCGGAAGGGGGATCCAGCCCCAGCATTTT.

The CDR3 bases are TGTGCCAGCAGCATGGGTGCGGGAGCCTACGAGCAGTACTTC. The encoded protein is CASSMGAGAYEQYF. The chain uses TRBV9 and TRBJ2-7; TRBD2 matches 7 bases. Germline CDR1 reads SGDLS; CDR2 reads YYNGEE. This CDR3 is built from 14 residues. J was trimmed by 2 bases and V by 4 bases; bases with no gene match: 6.

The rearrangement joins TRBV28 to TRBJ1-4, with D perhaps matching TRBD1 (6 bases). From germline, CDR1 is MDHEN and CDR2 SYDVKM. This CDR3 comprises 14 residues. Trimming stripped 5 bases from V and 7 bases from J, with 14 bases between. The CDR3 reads CASSRGGRLEKLFF. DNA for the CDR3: TGTGCCAGCAGTAGGGGGGGCCGACTTGAAAAACTGTTTTTT.